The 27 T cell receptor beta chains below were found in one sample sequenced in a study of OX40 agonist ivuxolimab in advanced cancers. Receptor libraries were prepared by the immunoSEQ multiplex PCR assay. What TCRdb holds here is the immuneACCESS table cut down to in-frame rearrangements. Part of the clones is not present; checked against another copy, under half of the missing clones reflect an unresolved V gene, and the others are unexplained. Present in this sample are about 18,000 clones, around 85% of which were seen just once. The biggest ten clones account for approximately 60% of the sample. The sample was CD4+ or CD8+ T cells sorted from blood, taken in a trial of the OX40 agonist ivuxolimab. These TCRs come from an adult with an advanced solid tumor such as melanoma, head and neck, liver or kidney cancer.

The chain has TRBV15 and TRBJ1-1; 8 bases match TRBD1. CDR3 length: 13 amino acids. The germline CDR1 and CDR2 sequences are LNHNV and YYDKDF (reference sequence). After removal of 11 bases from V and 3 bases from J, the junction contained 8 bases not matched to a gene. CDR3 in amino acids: CAAGGLSYTEAFF. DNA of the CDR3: TGTGCCGCAGGGGGCCTGAGTTACACTGAAGCTTTCTTT.

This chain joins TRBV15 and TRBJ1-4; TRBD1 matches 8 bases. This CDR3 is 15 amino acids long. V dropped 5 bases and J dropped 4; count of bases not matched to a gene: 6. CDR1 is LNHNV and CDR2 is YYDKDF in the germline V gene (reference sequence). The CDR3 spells CATSSETGVNEKLFF. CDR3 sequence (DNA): TGTGCCACCAGCTCGGAGACAGGGGTTAATGAAAAACTGTTTTTT.

The CDR3 DNA reads as TGTGCCAGAAGCCTCCGAACAGGGGGTTACAATGAGCAGTTCTTC. Protein product: CARSLRTGGYNEQFF. The V gene is TRBV5-3, the J gene TRBJ2-1, with 8 bases fitting TRBD1. TRBV5-3 is marked as an open reading frame, function uncertain. The CDR3 loop spans 15 amino acids. The V and J ends lost 4 bases and 4 bases, in that order; junction bases with no gene match: 7.

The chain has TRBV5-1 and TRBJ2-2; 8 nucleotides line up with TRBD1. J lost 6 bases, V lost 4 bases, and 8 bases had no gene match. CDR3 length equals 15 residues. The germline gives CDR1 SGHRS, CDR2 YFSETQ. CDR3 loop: CASSLRDRKAGELFF. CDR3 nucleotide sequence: TGCGCCAGCAGCCTCCGGGACAGGAAGGCCGGGGAGCTGTTTTTT.

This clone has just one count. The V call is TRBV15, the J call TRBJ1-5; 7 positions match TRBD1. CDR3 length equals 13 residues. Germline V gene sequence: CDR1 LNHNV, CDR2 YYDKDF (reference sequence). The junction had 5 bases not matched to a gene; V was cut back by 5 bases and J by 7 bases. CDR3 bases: TGTGCCACCAGCGGGGCAGGGGGACAGCCCCAGCATTTT. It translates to CATSGAGGQPQHF.

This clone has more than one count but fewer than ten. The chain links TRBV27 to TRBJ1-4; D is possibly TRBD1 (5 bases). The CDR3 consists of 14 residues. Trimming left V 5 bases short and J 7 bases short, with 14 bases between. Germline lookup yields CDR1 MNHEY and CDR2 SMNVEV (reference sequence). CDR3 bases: TGTGCCAGCAGTCCGGGGGGGACGGGTGAAAAACTGTTTTTT. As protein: CASSPGGTGEKLFF. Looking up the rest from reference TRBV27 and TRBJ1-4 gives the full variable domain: EAQVTQNPRYLITVTGKKLTVTCSQNMNHEYMSWYRQDPGLGLRQIYYSMNVEVTDKGDVPEGYKVSRKEKRNFPLILESPSPNQTSLYFCASSPGGTGEKLFFGSGTQLSVL.

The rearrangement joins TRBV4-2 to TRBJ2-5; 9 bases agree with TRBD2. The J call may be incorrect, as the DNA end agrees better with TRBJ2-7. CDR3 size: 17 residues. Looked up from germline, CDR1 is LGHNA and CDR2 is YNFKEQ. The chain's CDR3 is CASSQDASGGSLDEQYF. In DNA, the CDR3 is TGTGCCAGCAGCCAAGATGCCAGCGGGGGGTCGTTAGACGAGCAGTACTTC.

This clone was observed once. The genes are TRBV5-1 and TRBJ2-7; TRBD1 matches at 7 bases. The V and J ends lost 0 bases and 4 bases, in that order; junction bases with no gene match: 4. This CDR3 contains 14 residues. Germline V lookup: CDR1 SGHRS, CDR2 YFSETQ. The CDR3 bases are TGCGCCAGCAGCTTGGGGGACAGCAATTACGAGCAGTACTTC. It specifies CASSLGDSNYEQYF.

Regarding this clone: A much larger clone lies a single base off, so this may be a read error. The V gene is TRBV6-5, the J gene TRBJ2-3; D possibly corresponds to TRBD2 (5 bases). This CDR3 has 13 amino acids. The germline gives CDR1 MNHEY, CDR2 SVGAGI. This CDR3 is CASSPGVTDMQYF. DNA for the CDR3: TGTGCCAGCAGCCCCGGGGTCACAGATATGCAGTATTTT.

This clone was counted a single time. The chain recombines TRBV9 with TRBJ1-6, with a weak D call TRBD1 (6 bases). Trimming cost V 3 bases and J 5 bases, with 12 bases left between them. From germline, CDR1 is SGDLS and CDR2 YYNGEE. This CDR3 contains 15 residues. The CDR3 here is CASSGTAGDNSPLHF. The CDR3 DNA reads TGTGCCAGCAGCGGAACCGCAGGGGATAATTCACCCCTCCACTTT.

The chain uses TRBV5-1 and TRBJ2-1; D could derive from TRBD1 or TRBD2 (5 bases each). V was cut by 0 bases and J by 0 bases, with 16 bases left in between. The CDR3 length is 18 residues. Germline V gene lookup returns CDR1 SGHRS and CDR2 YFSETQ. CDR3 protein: CASSLDGAPPSSYNEQFF. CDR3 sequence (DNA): TGCGCCAGCAGCTTGGACGGGGCCCCACCAAGCTCCTACAATGAGCAGTTCTTC. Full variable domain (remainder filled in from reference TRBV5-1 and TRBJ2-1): KAGVTQTPRYLIKTRGQQVTLSCSPISGHRSVSWYQQTPGQGLQFLFEYFSETQRNKGNFPGRFSGRQFSNSRSEMNVSTLELGDSALYLCASSLDGAPPSSYNEQFFGPGTRLTVL.

The DNA of the CDR3 is TGTGCCAGCAGTTTATCCGGGACAGGGGGCGGGCAGTACTTC. It encodes CASSLSGTGGGQYF. The genes are TRBV27 and TRBJ2-5; 12 nucleotides line up with TRBD1. The CDR3 has 14 amino acids. V gave up 0 bases and J gave up 11 bases; unmatched junction bases: 4. Per germline, CDR1 MNHEY and CDR2 SMNVEV (reference sequence).

The CDR3 coding sequence is TGTGCCAGCAGTTTGTCGGTGAACACTGAAGCTTTCTTT. Translating gives CASSLSVNTEAFF. The V call is TRBV27, the J call TRBJ1-1; D unclear. V dropped 3 bases and J dropped 0 bases, with 5 bases sitting between them. The CDR3 runs 13 residues. Germline V gives CDR1 MNHEY, CDR2 SMNVEV (reference sequence).

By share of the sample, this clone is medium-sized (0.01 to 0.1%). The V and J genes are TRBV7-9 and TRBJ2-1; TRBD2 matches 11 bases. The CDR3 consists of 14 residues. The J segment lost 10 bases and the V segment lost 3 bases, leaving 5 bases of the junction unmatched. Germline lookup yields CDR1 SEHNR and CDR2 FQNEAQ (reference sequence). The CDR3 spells CASSLGLAVWEQFF. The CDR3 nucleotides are TGTGCCAGCAGCTTGGGACTAGCGGTATGGGAGCAGTTCTTC.

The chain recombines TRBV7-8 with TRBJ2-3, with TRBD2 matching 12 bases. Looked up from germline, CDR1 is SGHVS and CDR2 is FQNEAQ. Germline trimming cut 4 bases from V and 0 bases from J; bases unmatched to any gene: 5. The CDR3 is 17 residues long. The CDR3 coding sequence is TGTGCCAGCAGCTCTAAACTAGCGGGGGGTAGCACAGATACGCAGTATTTT. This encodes CASSSKLAGGSTDTQYF.

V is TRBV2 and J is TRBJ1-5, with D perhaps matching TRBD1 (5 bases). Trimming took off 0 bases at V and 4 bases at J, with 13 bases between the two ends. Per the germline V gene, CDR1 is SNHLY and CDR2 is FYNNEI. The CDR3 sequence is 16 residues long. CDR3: CASSEARQGVNQPQHF. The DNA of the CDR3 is TGTGCCAGCAGTGAAGCGCGTCAGGGTGTTAATCAGCCCCAGCATTTT.

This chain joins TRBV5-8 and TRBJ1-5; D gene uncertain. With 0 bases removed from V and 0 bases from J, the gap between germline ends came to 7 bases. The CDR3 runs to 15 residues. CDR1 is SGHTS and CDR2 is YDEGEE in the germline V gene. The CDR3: CASSLGSASNQPQHF. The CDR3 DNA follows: TGTGCCAGCAGCTTGGGATCGGCTAGCAATCAGCCCCAGCATTTT.

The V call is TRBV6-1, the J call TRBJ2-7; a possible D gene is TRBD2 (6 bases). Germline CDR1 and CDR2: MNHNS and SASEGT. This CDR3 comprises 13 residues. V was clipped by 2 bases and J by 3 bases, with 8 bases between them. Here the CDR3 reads CASSEWRDYEQYF. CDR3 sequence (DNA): TGTGCCAGCAGTGAATGGCGGGACTACGAGCAGTACTTC.

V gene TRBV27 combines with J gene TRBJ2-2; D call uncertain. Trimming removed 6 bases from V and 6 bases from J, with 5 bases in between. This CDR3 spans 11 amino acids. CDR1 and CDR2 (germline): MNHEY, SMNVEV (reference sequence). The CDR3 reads CASRIAGELFF. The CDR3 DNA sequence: TGTGCCAGCAGGATAGCCGGGGAGCTGTTTTTT.

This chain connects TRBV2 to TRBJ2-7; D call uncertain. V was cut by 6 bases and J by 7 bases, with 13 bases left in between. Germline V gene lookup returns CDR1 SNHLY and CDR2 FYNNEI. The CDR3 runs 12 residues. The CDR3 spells CASRGLAEEQYF. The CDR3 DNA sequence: TGTGCCAGCAGAGGCTTGGCCGAGGAGCAGTACTTC.

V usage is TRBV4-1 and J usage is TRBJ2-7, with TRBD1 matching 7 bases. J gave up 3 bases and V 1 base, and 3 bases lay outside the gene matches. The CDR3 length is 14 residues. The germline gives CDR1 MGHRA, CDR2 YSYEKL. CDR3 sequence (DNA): TGCGCCAGCAGCCAAGTTTCAGGGGGCTACGAGCAGTACTTC. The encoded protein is CASSQVSGGYEQYF.

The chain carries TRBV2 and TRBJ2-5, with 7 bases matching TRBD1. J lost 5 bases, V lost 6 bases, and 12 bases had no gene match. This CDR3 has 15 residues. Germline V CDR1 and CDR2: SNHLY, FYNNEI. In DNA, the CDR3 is TGTGCCAGCAGGGCCCAGACAGGGCCTGGCGAGACCCAGTACTTC. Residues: CASRAQTGPGETQYF.

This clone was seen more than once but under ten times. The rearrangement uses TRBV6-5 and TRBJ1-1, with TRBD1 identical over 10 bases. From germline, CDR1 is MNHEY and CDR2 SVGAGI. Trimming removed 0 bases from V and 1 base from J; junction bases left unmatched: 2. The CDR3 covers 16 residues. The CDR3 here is CASSYSWDRGNTEAFF. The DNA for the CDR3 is TGTGCCAGCAGTTACTCGTGGGACAGGGGGAACACTGAAGCTTTCTTT.

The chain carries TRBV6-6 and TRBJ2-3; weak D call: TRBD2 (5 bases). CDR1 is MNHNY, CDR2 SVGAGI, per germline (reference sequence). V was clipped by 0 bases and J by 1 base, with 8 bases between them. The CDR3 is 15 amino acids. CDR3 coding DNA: TGTGCCAGCAGTTACTCCCCCGGGGGCACAGATACGCAGTATTTT. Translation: CASSYSPGGTDTQYF.

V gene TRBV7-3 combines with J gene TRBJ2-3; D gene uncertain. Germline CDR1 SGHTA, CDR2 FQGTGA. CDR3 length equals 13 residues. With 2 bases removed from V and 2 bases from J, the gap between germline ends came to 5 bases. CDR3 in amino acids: CASSLDFTDTQYF. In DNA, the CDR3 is TGTGCCAGCAGCTTAGACTTCACAGATACGCAGTATTTT.

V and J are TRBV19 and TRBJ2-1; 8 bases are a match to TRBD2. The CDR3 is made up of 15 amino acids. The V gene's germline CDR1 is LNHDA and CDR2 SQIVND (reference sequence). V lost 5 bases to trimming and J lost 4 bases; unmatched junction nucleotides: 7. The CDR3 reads CASSSVAGPYNEQFF. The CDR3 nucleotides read TGTGCCAGTAGTTCCGTAGCGGGGCCTTACAATGAGCAGTTCTTC.

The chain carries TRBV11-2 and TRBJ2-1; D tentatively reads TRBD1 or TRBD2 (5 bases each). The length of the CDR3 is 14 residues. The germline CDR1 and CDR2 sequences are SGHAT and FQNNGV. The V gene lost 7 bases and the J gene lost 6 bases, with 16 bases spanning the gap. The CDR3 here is CASTWARGLNEQFF. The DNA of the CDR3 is TGTGCCAGCACCTGGGCCCGGGGCCTCAATGAGCAGTTCTTC.